This passage covers 9 T cell receptor beta chains from one sample sequenced in a study of blood T cell repertoires in COVID-19. TCRdb's copy holds only in-frame clones and misses some; the assay was immunoSEQ multiplex PCR. The sample gives 200,000 to 250,000 clones, around 80% of which show up once; about 20% is in the top ten. Sequencing was done on a sample of peripheral blood. Source of these receptors: a man in his thirties or forties with active or convalescent COVID-19.

The chain couples TRBV4-2 to TRBJ2-3, with TRBD2 matching over 10 bases. The length of the CDR3 is 16 residues. Germline V gene lookup returns CDR1 LGHNA and CDR2 YNFKEQ. Germline trimming cut 4 bases from V and 3 bases from J; bases unmatched to any gene: 7. The CDR3: CASSPPTSGVTDTQYF. The CDR3 DNA follows: TGTGCCAGCAGCCCGCCCACTAGCGGGGTGACAGATACGCAGTATTTT.

V and J are TRBV2 and TRBJ1-5; 8 bases map to TRBD1. The germline CDR1 and CDR2 sequences are SNHLY and FYNNEI. This CDR3 has 15 residues. J gave up 2 bases and V 8 bases, and 8 bases lay outside the gene matches. The CDR3 DNA follows: TGTGCCAGCGGTGGACAGGGTCCAGGCAATCAGCCCCAGCATTTT. Its translation is CASGGQGPGNQPQHF.

V usage is TRBV5-1 and J usage is TRBJ2-3, with 8 bases lining up with TRBD1. V shed 4 bases, J shed 2 bases, and the junction held 6 bases outside the gene matches. This CDR3 contains 15 residues. The germline V gene has CDR1 SGHRS and CDR2 YFSETQ. This chain's CDR3 is CASSPDRAYTDTQYF. CDR3 nucleotides: TGCGCCAGCAGCCCGGACAGGGCCTACACAGATACGCAGTATTTT.

This clone has just a few counts. V and J are TRBV3-1 (or the pseudogene TRBV3-2) and TRBJ2-5; 9 nucleotides match TRBD2. From germline, CDR1 is LGHDT and CDR2 YNNKEL (reference sequence). The CDR3 sequence is 16 residues long. The junction had 4 bases not matched to a gene; V was cut back by 1 base and J by 1 base. DNA of the CDR3: TGTGCCAGCAGCCAAGTGGTAGCGGGGGCCCAAGAGACCCAGTACTTC. Residues: CASSQVVAGAQETQYF.

The chain joins TRBV15 to TRBJ2-7, with 7 positions matching TRBD1. There are 14 residues in the CDR3. Trimming at V came to 0 bases and at J to 7 bases, leaving 6 bases not matched to a gene. CDR1 is LNHNV and CDR2 is YYDKDF in the germline V gene (reference sequence). In DNA form, the CDR3 reads TGTGCCACCAGCAGAGATCGGGACAGAACGGAGCAGTACTTC. Translated: CATSRDRDRTEQYF.

The rearrangement links TRBV4-2 to TRBJ2-1; D is perhaps TRBD2 (6 bases). Germline CDR1 LGHNA, CDR2 YNFKEQ. The length of the CDR3 is 16 residues. V dropped 0 bases and J dropped 7 bases, with 16 bases sitting between them. The CDR3 DNA reads as TGTGCCAGCAGCCAAGAACGGGCGGGCCGGGGGAATGAGCAGTTCTTC. This sequence encodes CASSQERAGRGNEQFF.

The chain couples TRBV24-1 to TRBJ2-1, with 10 bases lining up with TRBD2. The CDR3 has 15 amino acids. V lost 3 bases, J lost 5 bases, and 3 bases stayed unmatched. Per germline, CDR1 KGHDR and CDR2 SFDVKD. CDR3 loop: CATSDNSGGHNEQFF. The CDR3 nucleotides read TGTGCCACCAGTGATAATAGCGGGGGGCACAATGAGCAGTTCTTC.

The sample holds one count of this clone. The chain carries TRBV7-2 and TRBJ2-3; TRBD2 matches 7 bases. The CDR3 length is 16 residues. V lost 5 bases and J lost 2; bases outside the gene matches: 10. Germline V gene lookup returns CDR1 SGHTA and CDR2 FQGNSA. The CDR3 bases are TGTGCCAGCAGCCCTTTCTTGGCGGGGGTCACAGATACGCAGTATTTT. This codes for CASSPFLAGVTDTQYF.

The V call is TRBV7-6, the J call TRBJ2-5, with 11 bases lining up with TRBD2. The CDR3 covers 13 residues. V trimming: 6 bases; J trimming: 4 bases; junction bases outside the gene matches: 1. Per germline, CDR1 SGHVS and CDR2 FNYEAQ. CDR3 residues: CASRGTSGETQYF. CDR3 DNA: TGTGCCAGCAGAGGGACTAGCGGAGAGACCCAGTACTTC.